This T cell receptor beta chain was sequenced in a study of OX40 agonist ivuxolimab in advanced cancers. The assay was immunoSEQ multiplex PCR, and TCRdb's table has in-frame clones only and misses some. In the table there are some 100,000 clones, almost 90% of which are singletons. This CDR3 has 15 residues. Germline V lookup: CDR1 WSHSY, CDR2 SAAADI. V lost 6 bases to trimming and J lost 4 bases; unmatched junction nucleotides: 8. Sample: CD4+ or CD8+ T cells sorted from blood, taken in a trial of the OX40 agonist ivuxolimab. V gene TRBV10-2 combines with J gene TRBJ2-2, with 7 bases fitting TRBD1. The sequence was obtained from an adult with an advanced solid tumor such as melanoma, head and neck, liver or kidney cancer. The CDR3 protein is CASRGDRVITGELFF. In DNA form, the CDR3 reads TGCGCCAGCAGGGGAGACAGGGTGATCACCGGGGAGCTGTTTTTT.